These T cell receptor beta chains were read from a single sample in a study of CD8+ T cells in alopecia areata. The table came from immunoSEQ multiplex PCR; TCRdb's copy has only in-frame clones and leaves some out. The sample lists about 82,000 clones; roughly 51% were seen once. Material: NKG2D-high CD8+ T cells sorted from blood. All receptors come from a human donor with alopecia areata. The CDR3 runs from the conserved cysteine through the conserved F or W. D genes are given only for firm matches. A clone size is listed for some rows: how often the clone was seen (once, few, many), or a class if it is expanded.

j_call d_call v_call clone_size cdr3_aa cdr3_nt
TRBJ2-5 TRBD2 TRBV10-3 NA CATGLAGRQETQYF TGTGCCACCGGACTAGCGGGGCGTCAAGAGACCCAGTACTTC
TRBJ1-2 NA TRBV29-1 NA CSVEGGAGGYTF TGCAGCGTTGAGGGCGGGGCCGGTGGCTACACCTTC
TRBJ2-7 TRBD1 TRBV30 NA CAWSLGRGYEQYF TGTGCCTGGAGTCTCGGCAGGGGGTACGAGCAGTACTTC
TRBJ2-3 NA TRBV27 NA CASSLLGVGTDTQYF TGTGCCAGCAGTTTACTTGGGGTCGGTACAGATACGCAGTATTTT
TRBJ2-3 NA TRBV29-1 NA CSAGKTDTQYF TGCAGCGCCGGTAAAACAGATACGCAGTATTTT
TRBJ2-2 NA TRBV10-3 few CASIGTGELFF TGTGCCTCCATCGGGACCGGGGAGCTGTTTTTT
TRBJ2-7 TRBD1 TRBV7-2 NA CASSLGQGIWYEQYF TGTGCCAGCAGCTTAGGACAGGGGATTTGGTACGAGCAGTACTTC
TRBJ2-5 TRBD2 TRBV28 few CASSSGLAEETQYF TGTGCCAGCAGTTCGGGACTAGCAGAAGAGACCCAGTACTTC
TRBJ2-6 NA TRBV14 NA CASSHGIVANVLTF TGTGCCAGCAGCCATGGAATCGTCGCCAACGTCCTGACTTTC
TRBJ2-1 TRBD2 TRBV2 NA CASSEPWTSPNEQFF TGTGCCAGCAGTGAACCTTGGACTAGCCCCAATGAGCAGTTCTTC
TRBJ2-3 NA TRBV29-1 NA CSVEVGTTDTQYF TGCAGCGTTGAAGTCGGCACCACAGATACGCAGTATTTT
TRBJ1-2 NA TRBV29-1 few CSSWSGSDGYTF TGCAGCTCCTGGTCGGGGTCCGACGGCTACACCTTC
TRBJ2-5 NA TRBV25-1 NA CASSESQGGSETQYF TGTGCCAGCAGTGAATCGCAGGGGGGATCAGAGACCCAGTACTTC
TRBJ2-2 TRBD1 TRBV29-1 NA CSVLDRENTGELFF TGCAGCGTTTTAGACAGGGAGAACACCGGGGAGCTGTTTTTT
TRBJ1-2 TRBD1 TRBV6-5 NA CASSPTGWEGYTF TGTGCCAGCAGTCCGACAGGGTGGGAGGGCTACACCTTC
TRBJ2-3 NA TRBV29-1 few CSVEGGLTAGNADTQYF TGCAGCGTTGAGGGCGGACTAACAGCGGGCAATGCAGATACGCAGTATTTT
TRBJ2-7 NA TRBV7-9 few CASSGSGLNYEQYF TGTGCCAGCAGCGGCTCGGGACTGAACTACGAGCAGTACTTC
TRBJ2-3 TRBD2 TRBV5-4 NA CASSLQLLAGRADTQYF TGTGCCAGCAGCCTCCAGCTCCTAGCGGGACGGGCAGATACGCAGTATTTT
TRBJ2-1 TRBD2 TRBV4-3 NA CASSPGTSYNEQFF TGCGCCAGCAGCCCGGGGACTAGCTACAATGAGCAGTTCTTC
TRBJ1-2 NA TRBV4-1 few CASSQDQRAGYGYTF TGCGCCAGCAGCCAAGATCAGAGGGCCGGCTATGGCTACACCTTC
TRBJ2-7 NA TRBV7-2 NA CASSPLGGSYEQYF TGTGCCAGCAGCCCGTTGGGGGGAAGCTACGAGCAGTACTTC
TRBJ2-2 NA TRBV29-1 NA CSANRDQGTGELFF TGCAGCGCAAACCGGGACCAGGGAACCGGGGAGCTGTTTTTT
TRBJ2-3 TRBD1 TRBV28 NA CASSDSPGQQYTDTQYF TGTGCCAGCAGTGACTCCCCGGGACAGCAATACACAGATACGCAGTATTTT
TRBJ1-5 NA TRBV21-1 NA CASRVRDQPQHF TGTGCCAGCAGAGTAAGGGATCAGCCCCAGCATTTT
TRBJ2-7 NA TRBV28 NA CASHDGDYEQYF TGTGCCAGCCATGACGGGGACTACGAGCAGTACTTC
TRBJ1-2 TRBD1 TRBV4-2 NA CASSQDLWDSYYGYTF TGTGCCAGCAGCCAAGATTTGTGGGACAGCTACTATGGCTACACCTTC
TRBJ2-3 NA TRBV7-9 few CASSLGVTVGTDTQYF TGTGCCAGCAGCTTAGGGGTTACCGTGGGCACAGATACGCAGTATTTT
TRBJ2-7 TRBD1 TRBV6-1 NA CASSDYGTEISYEQYF TGTGCCAGCAGTGATTATGGGACAGAGATCTCCTACGAGCAGTACTTC
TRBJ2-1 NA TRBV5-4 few CASSFGGYNEQFF TGTGCCAGCAGCTTTGGTGGTTACAATGAGCAGTTCTTC
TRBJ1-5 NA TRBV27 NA CASSFTGLGNQPQHF TGTGCCAGCAGTTTCACCGGGCTAGGGAATCAGCCCCAGCATTTT
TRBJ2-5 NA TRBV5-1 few CASSGTGVQETQYF TGCGCCAGCAGCGGTACAGGAGTTCAAGAGACCCAGTACTTC
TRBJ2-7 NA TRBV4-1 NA CASSYTMGEQYF TGCGCCAGCAGCTATACTATGGGGGAGCAGTACTTC
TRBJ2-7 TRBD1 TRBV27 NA CATRGQGVYEQYF TGTGCCACTCGGGGACAGGGAGTTTACGAGCAGTACTTC
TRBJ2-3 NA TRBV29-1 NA CSVEDPKGGTQYF TGCAGCGTTGAAGATCCGAAGGGTGGTACGCAGTATTTT
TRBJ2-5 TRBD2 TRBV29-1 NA CSVEVAGEQETQYF TGCAGCGTTGAAGTGGCGGGGGAGCAAGAGACCCAGTACTTC
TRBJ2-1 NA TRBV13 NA CASSPDYNEQFF TGTGCCAGCAGCCCGGACTACAATGAGCAGTTCTTC
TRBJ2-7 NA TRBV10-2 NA CASGPGFYEQYF TGCGCCAGCGGCCCAGGGTTCTACGAGCAGTACTTC
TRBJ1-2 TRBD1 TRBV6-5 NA CASSSLLTGWDYGYTF TGTGCCAGCAGTTCCCTCCTGACAGGGTGGGACTATGGCTACACCTTC
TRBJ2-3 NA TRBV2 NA CASSGGAPPGDTQYF TGTGCCAGCAGTGGGGGCGCCCCACCGGGAGATACGCAGTATTTT
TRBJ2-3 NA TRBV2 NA CASRNSPRTDTQYF TGTGCCAGCAGAAACAGTCCCCGCACAGATACGCAGTATTTT
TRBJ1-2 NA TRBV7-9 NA CASSFSPTTYGYTF TGTGCCAGCAGCTTTTCCCCTACTACCTATGGCTACACCTTC
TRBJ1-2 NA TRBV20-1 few CSARDHHGYTF TGCAGTGCTAGAGATCACCATGGCTACACCTTC
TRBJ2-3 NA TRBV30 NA CAWSGGSASTDTQYF TGTGCCTGGAGTGGCGGTAGCGCGAGCACAGATACGCAGTATTTT
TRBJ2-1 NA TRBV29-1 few CSVEDPTSSYNEQFF TGCAGCGTTGAAGATCCCACGAGCTCCTACAATGAGCAGTTCTTC
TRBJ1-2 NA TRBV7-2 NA CASSLMGKLGYTF TGTGCCAGCAGCTTAATGGGAAAACTTGGCTACACCTTC
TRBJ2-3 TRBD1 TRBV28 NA CATSGTGGARATDTQYF TGTGCCACCTCCGGGACAGGGGGCGCAAGGGCCACAGATACGCAGTATTTT
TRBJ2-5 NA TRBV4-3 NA CASRTEVGGQETQYF TGCGCCAGCAGGACGGAGGTTGGGGGCCAAGAGACCCAGTACTTC
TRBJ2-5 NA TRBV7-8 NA CASSRRAYQETQYF TGTGCCAGCAGCCGGCGGGCGTACCAAGAGACCCAGTACTTC
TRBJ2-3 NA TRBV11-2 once CASSPWTSSTDTQYF TGTGCCAGCAGCCCATGGACTTCTAGCACAGATACGCAGTATTTT
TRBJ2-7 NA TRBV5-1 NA CASSLAEDYEQYF TGCGCCAGCAGCTTGGCAGAGGACTACGAGCAGTACTTC
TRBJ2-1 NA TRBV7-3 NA CASSAIETLYNEQFF TGTGCCAGCAGCGCAATAGAAACCCTCTACAATGAGCAGTTCTTC
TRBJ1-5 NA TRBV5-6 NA CASSLWGGQPQHF TGTGCCAGCAGCTTGTGGGGGGGACAGCCCCAGCATTTT
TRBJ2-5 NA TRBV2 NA CASSEVDPAQQYF TGTGCCAGCAGTGAAGTTGACCCGGCCCAGCAGTACTTC
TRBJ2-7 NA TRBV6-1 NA CASRDFYEQYF TGTGCCAGCAGGGACTTCTACGAGCAGTACTTC
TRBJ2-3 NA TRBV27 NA CASSLGGTDTQYF TGTGCCAGCAGTTTGGGAGGCACAGATACGCAGTATTTT